Described below is a single T cell receptor (beta chain) sequence and its context. This specimen belongs to a study of blood T cell repertoires in COVID-19. Study-wide background: The study drew acute and convalescent COVID-19 samples from the United States, Italy and Spain. Nucleic acid was either cDNA or gDNA, and it came from T cells, B-cell-depleted T cells, or PBMCs.

Germline lookup yields CDR1 LGHNA and CDR2 YSLEER. The CDR3 spans 12 residues. Trimming pared 1 base from V and 8 bases from J, leaving 3 bases between. Assay: immunoSEQ multiplex PCR; the TCRdb copy retains only in-frame clones and omits some. Of tens of thousands of clones in the sample, roughly 90% were seen once. The TCR comes from a man aged 65-85 years with active or convalescent COVID-19. Sequenced: peripheral blood. The V call is TRBV4-3, the J call TRBJ1-6; D gene unclear. The CDR3 nucleotides are TGCGCCAGCAGCCAAGCCGATTCACCCCTCCACTTT. Its protein is CASSQADSPLHF.